This T cell receptor (beta chain) was identified during a study of CD8 T cells in ankylosing spondylitis. General study results and limits: It appeared that ankylosing spondylitis blood was characterized by a TCR beta motif of about eight highly homologous variants. Reportedly, significant enrichment of disease-linked clones occurred in matched ankylosing spondylitis synovial fluid. A number of the motif variants had already been described in reactive arthritis synovial fluid and blood.

The germline V and J ends were trimmed by 4 bases and 6 bases, with 12 bases remaining between them. This CDR3 region has 13 residues. Germline V gene lookup returns CDR1 SNHLY and CDR2 FYNNEI. Generation of TCR beta libraries employed quantitative 5'-RACE incorporating molecular barcodes. TCRdb analysed the 5' RACE reads with MiXCR anew, one entry per CDR3 protein. The profile shows approximately 540,000 distinct CDR3 sequences, about an eighth of them singletons. A word on this clonotype: Its antigen is as yet unknown.

The sample taken for sequencing was blood, either unsorted or a sorted T cell fraction (not recorded which). The TCR was taken from a male donor with ankylosing spondylitis. The rearrangement joins TRBV2 to TRBJ1-1; D ambiguous. The CDR3 coding sequence is TGTGCCAGCAGTGCTGAATCCCGCGCTGAAGCTTTCTTT. It yields the protein CASSAESRAEAFF.